A single sample gave rise to the 29 T cell receptor beta chains below, sequenced in a study of post-analysis software for immune sequencing data. Study outcomes and limitations: Five or six TRBV segments, TRBV5-6, TRBV5-1 and TRBV20-1 among them, were found more frequent in patients than controls.

Which antigens these TCRs recognize remains unknown. Each TCR beta cDNA library carried unique molecular identifiers. TCRdb re-derived calls from the PCR reads in MiXCR, one entry per CDR3 protein. The repertoire holds about 380,000 distinct CDR3 sequences, with around 37% as singletons. Sequenced input: blood. The origin of the receptors is a girl between 10 and 17 years old with multiple sclerosis.

This clonotype was seen more than once but under ten times. The genes are TRBV20-1 and TRBJ1-2; 10 bases line up with TRBD1. CDR1 is DFQATT and CDR2 is SNEGSKA in the germline V gene (reference sequence). Trimming removed 8 bases from V and 6 bases from J; junction bases left unmatched: 6. This CDR3 is built from 12 residues. CDR3 coding DNA: TGCAGTTCCCGCGGACAGGGGGATGGCTACACCTTC. Its protein product is CSSRGQGDGYTF.

This clonotype has only one observation. J is TRBJ2-1 and V is TRBV12-3 or TRBV12-4; unclear D gene. The V gene lost 3 bases and the J gene lost 7 bases, with 10 bases spanning the gap. This CDR3 is built from 13 residues. DNA for the CDR3: TGTGCCAGCAGTTTCCCGCGTGTGAATGAGCAGTTCTTC. Its translation is CASSFPRVNEQFF.

This sequence joins TRBV24-1 and TRBJ2-1, with TRBD2 matching over 10 bases. J gave up 5 bases and V 9 bases, and 6 bases lay outside the gene matches. The CDR3 extends over 14 amino acids. CDR1 is KGHDR and CDR2 is SFDVKD in the germline V gene. Here the CDR3 reads CATSTSGENNEQFF. The CDR3 nucleotides are TGTGCCACCTCAACTAGCGGGGAAAACAATGAGCAGTTCTTC.

This clonotype was seen only a few times. The chain joins TRBV6-5 to TRBJ2-2, with 9 bases identical to TRBD1. CDR3 size: 16 residues. CDR1 MNHEY and CDR2 SVGAGI come from the germline V gene. V gave up 6 bases and J gave up 2 bases; unmatched junction bases: 7. For the CDR3, the DNA is TGTGCCAGCAGACGGGCGGGACAGGGTAACACCGGGGAGCTGTTTTTT. It translates to CASRRAGQGNTGELFF.

This sequence joins TRBV15 and TRBJ2-5; D gene uncertain. The CDR3 length is 12 residues. Trimming removed 11 bases at V and 7 bases at J, with 17 bases between. Germline V gene sequence: CDR1 LNHNV, CDR2 YYDKDF (reference sequence). DNA of the CDR3: TGTGCCGCCGGGTCTCCTATGGGGACCCAGTACTTC. It is translated as CAAGSPMGTQYF. The variable domain in full, completed from reference TRBV15 and TRBJ2-5, reads DAMVIQNPRYQVTQFGKPVTLSCSQTLNHNVMYWYQQKSSQAPKLLFHYYDKDFNNEADTPDNFQSRRPNTSFCFLDIRSPGLGDTAMYLCAAGSPMGTQYFGPGTRLLVL.

The rearrangement links TRBV7-2 to TRBJ2-3, with a possible D match to TRBD2 (5 bases). Germline V gives CDR1 SGHTA, CDR2 FQGNSA. The CDR3 sequence is 14 residues long. V was clipped by 5 bases and J by 2 bases, with 11 bases between them. For the CDR3, the DNA is TGTGCCAGCAGCCCGGACTTTTACACAGATACGCAGTATTTT. Translating gives CASSPDFYTDTQYF.

The rearrangement links TRBV18 to TRBJ1-1; D is perhaps TRBD1 (5 bases). The CDR3 has 14 amino acids. Per germline, CDR1 KGHSH and CDR2 LQKENI. V dropped 6 bases and J dropped 4 bases, with 15 bases sitting between them. The CDR3 is CASSTVGRGTEAFF. The CDR3 DNA follows: TGTGCCAGCTCCACGGTGGGGCGCGGCACTGAAGCTTTCTTT.

V and J are TRBV28 and TRBJ1-5, with D unresolved. Trimming left V 4 bases short and J 6 bases short, with 7 bases between. Germline-derived CDR1 and CDR2 are MDHEN and SYDVKM. CDR3 length: 12 residues. CDR3 nucleotides: TGTGCCAGCAGTTGGTTGGGTCAGCCCCAGCATTTT. This translates into CASSWLGQPQHF. Together with reference TRBV28 and TRBJ1-5, the CDR3 gives the full variable domain: DVKVTQSSRYLVKRTGEKVFLECVQDMDHENMFWYRQDPGLGLRLIYFSYDVKMKEKGDIPEGYSVSREKKERFSLILESASTNQTSMYLCASSWLGQPQHFGDGTRLSIL.

This chain joins TRBV30 and TRBJ1-1; D gene uncertain. The germline V and J ends were trimmed by 3 bases and 0 bases, with 17 bases remaining between them. CDR1 GTSNPN and CDR2 SVGIG come from the germline V gene (reference sequence). The CDR3 is 16 amino acids. CDR3 amino acids: CAWRLPWQTMNTEAFF. The CDR3 coding sequence is TGTGCCTGGAGGTTGCCCTGGCAGACTATGAACACTGAAGCTTTCTTT.

This clonotype was seen a few times. The chain employs TRBV4-1 and TRBJ2-5; D uncertain. The CDR3 extends over 16 amino acids. Germline CDR1 MGHRA, CDR2 YSYEKL. V was trimmed by 2 bases and J by 5 bases, leaving 18 bases between them. CDR3 protein: CASSQRMLPLPETQYF. In DNA form, the CDR3 reads TGCGCCAGCAGCCAACGAATGCTACCACTCCCCGAGACCCAGTACTTC.

The gene calls are TRBV18 and TRBJ1-6, with a tentative D call TRBD1 (6 bases). The V gene's germline CDR1 is KGHSH and CDR2 LQKENI. CDR3 length equals 17 residues. Trimming pared 0 bases from V and 6 bases from J, leaving 15 bases between. CDR3 in DNA: TGTGCCAGCTCACCACCGTACAGGGTGGGGATTAATTCACCCCTCCACTTT. Translated, it gives CASSPPYRVGINSPLHF. Together with reference TRBV18 and TRBJ1-6, the CDR3 gives the full variable domain: NAGVMQNPRHLVRRRGQEARLRCSPMKGHSHVYWYRQLPEEGLKFMVYLQKENIIDESGMPKERFSAEFPKEGPSILRIQQVVRGDSAAYFCASSPPYRVGINSPLHFGNGTRLTVT.

This clonotype occurred a few times. J is TRBJ1-2 and V is TRBV3-1, with D uncertain. CDR1 is LGHDT and CDR2 is YNNKEL in the germline V gene (reference sequence). The V and J ends lost 1 base and 8 bases respectively, with 11 bases between them. CDR3 size: 13 residues. The CDR3 is CASSQANVWGYTF. The CDR3, as DNA: TGTGCCAGCAGCCAAGCAAACGTCTGGGGCTACACCTTC.

This clonotype was observed many times. The chain recombines TRBV7-2 with TRBJ2-7, with 8 positions matching TRBD1. In germline, CDR1 is SGHTA, CDR2 FQGNSA. V shed 5 bases, J shed 5 bases, and the junction held 8 bases outside the gene matches. This CDR3 comprises 14 residues. CDR3 nucleotides: TGTGCCAGCAGCCGCGGACAGGGCTCAGACGAGCAGTACTTC. It codes for CASSRGQGSDEQYF.

This clonotype was seen only a few times. The V and J genes are TRBV12-5 and TRBJ2-4; D uncertain. Trimming removed 2 bases from V and 13 bases from J, with 6 bases in between. Germline lookup yields CDR1 LGHNT and CDR2 FRNRAP. The CDR3 totals 10 residues. The CDR3 DNA reads as TGTGCTAGTGGTTTGCCTCGACAGTACTTC. It yields the protein CASGLPRQYF.

V gene TRBV4-1 combines with J gene TRBJ2-7; D not certain. The end of the DNA aligns better with TRBJ2-5, so the J call may be wrong. This CDR3 is built from 15 residues. Germline V gene lookup returns CDR1 MGHRA and CDR2 YSYEKL. CDR3 in amino acids: CASSQDPLGMETQYF. In DNA, the CDR3 is TGCGCCAGCAGCCAAGATCCTCTGGGGATGGAGACCCAGTACTTC.

This clonotype was seen only a few times. V gene TRBV5-6 combines with J gene TRBJ2-3; TRBD2 matches at 9 bases. The CDR3 sequence is 16 residues long. Germline V gene sequence: CDR1 SGHDT, CDR2 YYEEEE. The ends lost 7 bases at V and 2 bases at J; junction bases unmatched: 11. CDR3 region: CASGAGGPRNTDTQYF. CDR3 coding DNA: TGTGCCAGCGGGGCGGGGGGGCCGAGGAACACAGATACGCAGTATTTT.

As DNA, the CDR3 is TGCAGTGCTAGAGATGGGGTTGATGTGAAGGGCTACACCTTC. Protein: CSARDGVDVKGYTF. This chain uses TRBV20-1 with TRBJ1-2, with D unresolved. The CDR3 has 14 residues. Trimming removed 0 bases at V and 8 bases at J, with 16 bases between. Per the germline V gene, CDR1 is DFQATT and CDR2 is SNEGSKA (reference sequence).

This clonotype has a handful of counts. The chain joins TRBV5-1 to TRBJ2-7, with 9 bases matching TRBD2. The CDR3 length is 14 residues. CDR1 is SGHRS and CDR2 is YFSETQ in the germline V gene. The junction had 7 bases not matched to a gene; V was cut back by 4 bases and J by 5 bases. DNA for the CDR3: TGCGCCAGCAGCATCTTAGCGGGGGACCACGAGCAGTACTTC. This translates into CASSILAGDHEQYF.

V gene TRBV6-4 combines with J gene TRBJ2-3; D is perhaps TRBD1 or TRBD2 (5 bases each). This CDR3 comprises 17 residues. Trimming cost V 6 bases and J 4 bases, with 23 bases left between them. Germline values: CDR1 MRHNA, CDR2 SNTAGT. The CDR3 nucleotides read TGTGCCAGCAGAAAGTGGGACGGTTTTTTAAGGGCAGATACGCAGTATTTT. This encodes CASRKWDGFLRADTQYF.

The rearrangement joins TRBV7-9 to TRBJ2-1; the match to TRBD1 covers 7 bases. Germline values: CDR1 SEHNR, CDR2 FQNEAQ (reference sequence). V lost 5 bases to trimming and J lost 7 bases; unmatched junction nucleotides: 2. The CDR3 extends over 12 amino acids. The CDR3 is CASSGRGNEQFF. The CDR3 bases are TGTGCCAGCAGCGGCAGGGGGAATGAGCAGTTCTTC.

The rearrangement uses TRBV6-2 or TRBV6-3 and TRBJ2-1, with 7 bases identical to TRBD2. The end of the DNA is better explained by TRBJ2-7, so the J call may be wrong. Per germline, CDR1 MNHEY and CDR2 SVGEGT. The CDR3 covers 17 residues. CDR3: CASSYSRGTNGYNEQYF. As DNA, the CDR3 is TGTGCCAGCAGTTACTCGAGAGGGACTAACGGATACAATGAGCAGTACTTC.

This clonotype was observed a handful of times. The chain uses TRBV7-3 and TRBJ1-1, with a weak D call TRBD1 (5 bases). The V end was cut by 3 bases, the J end by 1 base, with 9 bases between. The CDR3 has 14 residues. The germline V gene has CDR1 SGHTA and CDR2 FQGTGA. CDR3 sequence reads: CASSLGGGNTEAFF. In DNA, the CDR3 is TGTGCCAGCAGCTTGGGGGGAGGGAACACTGAAGCTTTCTTT. Based on the CDR3 plus reference TRBV7-3 and TRBJ1-1, the full variable domain is GAGVSQTPSNKVTEKGKYVELRCDPISGHTALYWYRQSLGQGPEFLIYFQGTGAADDSGLPNDRFFAVRPEGSVSTLKIQRTERGDSAVYLCASSLGGGNTEAFFGQGTRLTVV.

This chain connects TRBV29-1 to TRBJ2-1, with 8 bases aligning to TRBD2. Trimming at V came to 4 bases and at J to 0 bases, leaving 2 bases not matched to a gene. Germline V gene lookup returns CDR1 SQVTM and CDR2 ANQGSEA. The CDR3 contains 14 residues. CDR3 nucleotides: TGCAGCGTTGCGGGAGGGAGCTCCTACAATGAGCAGTTCTTC. Protein product: CSVAGGSSYNEQFF.

This clonotype came up a few times. CDR3 region: CASRTSGGSEQYF. As DNA, the CDR3 is TGTGCCAGCCGGACTAGCGGGGGCAGCGAGCAGTACTTC. This chain connects TRBV27 to TRBJ2-4; 13 bases map to TRBD2. The DNA end lines up better with TRBJ2-7; the J call may be wrong. Germline-derived CDR1 and CDR2 are MNHEY and SMNVEV (reference sequence). This CDR3 has 13 amino acids.

CDR3 nucleotide sequence: TGTGCCAGCAGCCAATGGGAGACCCAGTACTTC. It translates to CASSQWETQYF. The V call is TRBV3-1, the J call TRBJ2-7, with unresolved D. The tail of the sequence fits TRBJ2-5 better, so the J call may be wrong. CDR3 length equals 11 residues. The germline gives CDR1 LGHDT, CDR2 YNNKEL (reference sequence).

The count of this clonotype is one. J is TRBJ2-3 and V is TRBV15; D not resolved. This CDR3 contains 15 residues. Per the germline V gene, CDR1 is LNHNV and CDR2 is YYDKDF (reference sequence). V lost 1 base and J 0 bases, leaving 8 bases between the germline ends. CDR3 residues: CATSRVAVSTDTQYF. The CDR3 bases are TGTGCCACCAGCAGAGTAGCAGTCAGCACAGATACGCAGTATTTT.

The gene calls are TRBV7-2 and TRBJ2-2; 9 bases map to TRBD2. Germline V gene data show CDR1 as SGHTA and CDR2 as FQGNSA. The CDR3 totals 16 residues. V gave up 5 bases and J gave up 4 bases; unmatched junction bases: 8. The CDR3 nucleotides read TGTGCCAGCAGCCAGTTGCCTAGCGGGGTCACCGGGGAGCTGTTTTTT. Residues: CASSQLPSGVTGELFF.

The chain carries TRBV5-1 and TRBJ2-3; tentative D call: TRBD1 (6 bases). This CDR3 region has 17 residues. CDR1 and CDR2 (germline): SGHRS, YFSETQ. V lost 0 bases to trimming and J lost 5 bases, with 19 bases between them. This CDR3 is CASSLAGSYRDQDTQYF. CDR3 coding DNA: TGCGCCAGCAGCTTGGCCGGAAGTTACAGGGATCAAGATACGCAGTATTTT.

The chain is built from TRBV5-4 and TRBJ2-1; 7 nucleotides align to TRBD1. This CDR3 region has 15 residues. The ends lost 9 bases at V and 0 bases at J; junction bases unmatched: 9. Germline-derived CDR1 and CDR2 are SGHNT and YYREEE (reference sequence). In DNA form, the CDR3 reads TGTGCCACCGACACAGGGGCAGGCTCCTACAATGAGCAGTTCTTC. Translation: CATDTGAGSYNEQFF.